This is a list of T cell receptor beta chains from one sample in a study of shared clonotypes between healthy human individuals. Assay used: immunoSEQ multiplex PCR; TCRdb lists only in-frame clones, some missing. The top ten hold under 0.15% of the sample, which has roughly 2.5 million clones, around nine tenths seen once. Source material: naive CD4+ T cells sorted from blood. The receptors come from a young man in good health. The CDR3 runs from the conserved cysteine through the conserved F or W. A D gene is named only where the DNA matches it firmly. Rows give clone size only sometimes, using once, few, many, or a class for an expanded clone.

j_call v_call cdr3_length d_call clone_size cdr3_nt cdr3_aa
TRBJ2-7 TRBV18 15 - - TGTGCCAGCTCCCTTACCGGGACGGCCTCCTACGAGCAGTACTTC CASSLTGTASYEQYF
TRBJ2-7 TRBV6-1 14 TRBD1 once TGTGCCAGCCGAACAGGGGGGAGCTCCTACGAGCAGTACTTC CASRTGGSSYEQYF
TRBJ2-1 TRBV11-3 15 - - TGTGCCAGCAGCTTAGAGGCAGGGTATGGCAATGAGCAGTTCTTC CASSLEAGYGNEQFF
TRBJ2-7 TRBV7-9 11 - - TGTGCCAGCGGGACAGCGGGGGAGCAGTACTTC CASGTAGEQYF
TRBJ2-5 TRBV6-5 15 TRBD1 - TGTGCCAGCAGTTACTGGGGACAGAGCCAAGAGACCCAGTACTTC CASSYWGQSQETQYF
TRBJ2-2 TRBV9 17 - - TGTGCCAGCAGCGCAGAAGATAAGTCCCGCACACCCGGGGAGCTGTTTTTT CASSAEDKSRTPGELFF
TRBJ1-1 TRBV5-1 14 - - TGCGCCAGCAGCTTGAAGGGCGAAAACACTGAAGCTTTCTTT CASSLKGENTEAFF
TRBJ1-6 TRBV2 15 - - TGTGCCAGCAGTGTAGGGCAGGAAAATAATTCACCCCTCCACTTT CASSVGQENNSPLHF
TRBJ2-7 TRBV6-1 14 - - TGTGCCAGCAGCCAAGAGGGGAGCTCCTACGAGCAGTACTTC CASSQEGSSYEQYF
TRBJ1-5 TRBV19 13 - - TGTGCCAGTGCGAGGCTGACGTTTCAGCCCCAGCATTTT CASARLTFQPQHF
TRBJ1-1 TRBV19 16 - - TGTGCCAGTAGTATAGATATCATAAAGACCAACACTGAAGCTTTCTTT CASSIDIIKTNTEAFF
TRBJ2-2 TRBV30 15 - - TGTGCCTGGAGTGTACTAAGGGGCGGCACCGGGGAGCTGTTTTTT CAWSVLRGGTGELFF
TRBJ2-4 TRBV5-6 17 - - TGTGCCAGCAGCTGGCGGTCCGGGGTGGTCGACAAAAACATTCAGTACTTC CASSWRSGVVDKNIQYF
TRBJ2-1 TRBV5-1 16 TRBD2 - TGCGCCAGCAGCTTGGCCAAGCGGGAGGGCCGTGCTGAGCAGTTCTTC CASSLAKREGRAEQFF
TRBJ2-1 TRBV7-2 15 TRBD2 once TGTGCCAGCAGCTTAGAGGGGACTAGCGGGAGGGCCAACCTCTTC CASSLEGTSGRANLF
TRBJ1-5 TRBV9 12 - - TGTGCCAGCAGCAAGGGGGACCAGCCCCAGCATTTT CASSKGDQPQHF
TRBJ2-7 TRBV7-2 14 TRBD1 - TGTGCCAGCAGCCGGAAGACAGGGGTTAACGAGCAGTACTTC CASSRKTGVNEQYF
TRBJ1-5 TRBV18 15 - - TGTGCCAGCTCACCGGGGGGAAGTAGCAATCAGCCCCAGCATTTT CASSPGGSSNQPQHF
TRBJ1-1 TRBV5-4 16 - - TGTGCCAGCAGCTTGTCGGGCAGATTCAGGGGAAAAGAAGCTTTCTTT CASSLSGRFRGKEAFF
TRBJ2-7 TRBV19 14 TRBD1 once TGTGCCAGTAGTATGGGACAGAAAGCCTACGAGCAGTACTTC CASSMGQKAYEQYF
TRBJ2-3 TRBV5-1 16 TRBD2 - TGCGCCAGCAGCTTCCGACTAGCGGGAGGCCCAGATACGCAGTATTTT CASSFRLAGGPDTQYF
TRBJ1-1 TRBV28 13 - - TGTGCCAGCCTAGGGGCGGGATTCACTGAAGCTTTCTTT CASLGAGFTEAFF
TRBJ2-3 TRBV5-1 16 TRBD2 - TGCGCCAGCAGCTTCGGGCACGCGGGAGACACAGATACGCAGTATTTT CASSFGHAGDTDTQYF
TRBJ1-2 TRBV6-5 16 - - TGTGCCAGCAGTTACTCGAGTAGGGGCGGCTACTATGGCTACACCTTC CASSYSSRGGYYGYTF
TRBJ2-7 TRBV7-2 16 - - TGTGCCAGCAGCTTACCCTTAGAGCGGAGCTCCTACGAGCAGTACTTC CASSLPLERSSYEQYF
TRBJ2-3 TRBV9 14 - - TGTGCCAGCAGCGTGGCGGGGCGCACAGATACGCAGTATTTT CASSVAGRTDTQYF
TRBJ2-7 TRBV9 15 TRBD2 - TGTGCCAGCAGCGGGGGACTAGCGGGAACCTACGAGCAGTACTTC CASSGGLAGTYEQYF
TRBJ1-1 TRBV7-2 16 - once TGTGCCAGCAGCTTAGGAGGGACACAACCGAACACTGAAGCTTTCTTT CASSLGGTQPNTEAFF
TRBJ1-6 TRBV2 14 - - TGTGCCAGCAGACTACAGGCCCCCAATTCACCCCTCCACTTT CASRLQAPNSPLHF
TRBJ2-7 TRBV10-3 13 TRBD1 - TGTGCCATCAGTGACAGGGGGCCGGTCGAGCAGTACTTC CAISDRGPVEQYF
TRBJ2-2 TRBV9 16 - - TGTGCCAGCAGCGTAGACCCATCTACGAACACCGGGGAGCTGTTTTTT CASSVDPSTNTGELFF
TRBJ2-1 TRBV10-3 13 - - TGTGCCATCAGTTCTAGGACGGACAATGAGCAGTTCTTC CAISSRTDNEQFF
TRBJ2-7 TRBV6-1 14 TRBD1 - TGTGCCAGCAGTACCACTCGACAGGGGGGCGAGCAGTACTTC CASSTTRQGGEQYF
TRBJ1-2 TRBV19 13 - - TGTGCCAGTAGTCGACAGCTAGACTATGGCTACACCTTC CASSRQLDYGYTF
TRBJ1-2 TRBV6-1 12 - - TGTGCCAGCAGTCACGAAGTCTGGGGCTACACCTTC CASSHEVWGYTF
TRBJ1-5 TRBV2 14 - - TGTGCCAGCAGTGAAGGGAATAGCAATCAGCCCCAGCATTTT CASSEGNSNQPQHF
TRBJ1-5 TRBV7-8 16 TRBD1 - TGTGCCAGCAGTTCGACAGGGATCTATAGCAATCAGCCCCAGCATTTT CASSSTGIYSNQPQHF
TRBJ2-7 TRBV27 15 - - TGTGCCAGCAGTTTATCTGCCGTAGGAGGCTACGAGCAGTACTTC CASSLSAVGGYEQYF
TRBJ2-3 TRBV5-1 17 TRBD2 - TGCGCCAGCAGCTTGGACGGGCGGGGGGGCCGCGGAGATACGCAGTATTTT CASSLDGRGGRGDTQYF
TRBJ1-1 TRBV5-4 14 TRBD1 - TGTGCCAGCAGGTCCTACTGGGGACAGCCTGAAGCTTTCTTT CASRSYWGQPEAFF
TRBJ1-3 TRBV9 15 TRBD1 once TGTGCCAGCAGCGTAACCGACAGGGCTGGAAACACCATATATTTT CASSVTDRAGNTIYF
TRBJ1-4 TRBV30 14 TRBD1 - TGTGCCTGGGGATCAGGGACAGGGGATGAAAAACTGTTTTTT CAWGSGTGDEKLFF
TRBJ1-1 TRBV7-9 14 - - TGTGCCAGCAGCCCCTCCCCGGGGAGCACTGAAGCTTTCTTT CASSPSPGSTEAFF
TRBJ2-5 TRBV2 12 TRBD2 - TGTGCCAGCACTAGCGGGATGAAGACCCAGTACTTC CASTSGMKTQYF
TRBJ1-6 TRBV2 14 - - TGTGCCAGCAGTGGGGTCAAAGCAAATTCACCCCTCCACTTT CASSGVKANSPLHF
TRBJ1-2 TRBV6-6 12 - few TGTGCCAGCAGTTACCCGTCAACAGGCTACACCTTC CASSYPSTGYTF
TRBJ2-1 TRBV5-4 15 - - TGTGCCAGCAGGAGGGACGCCGGCTCCTACAATGAGCAGTTCTTC CASRRDAGSYNEQFF
TRBJ2-7 TRBV6-1 11 - - TGTGCCAGCAGTGGCCTCTACGAGCAGTACTTC CASSGLYEQYF
TRBJ2-2 TRBV11-3 12 - - TGTGCCAGCAGCTTGGGTGTTGGGGAGCTGTTTTTT CASSLGVGELFF
TRBJ2-2 TRBV7-6 17 - once TGTGCCAGCAGCCGAGGGGCGGGGGCCCCGAGCACCGGGGAGCTGTTTTTT CASSRGAGAPSTGELFF
TRBJ2-5 TRBV4-3 18 TRBD2 - TGCGCCAGCAGCCAGATTGGGGTAGCGGGAGTAATAGGAGAGACCCAGTACTTC CASSQIGVAGVIGETQYF
TRBJ1-3 TRBV7-6 15 - once TGTGCCAGCAGCCCCCTGGGGGGTGTTGGAAACACCATATATTTT CASSPLGGVGNTIYF
TRBJ2-5 TRBV7-2 16 TRBD2 once TGTGCCAGCAGCTTAAGTAGCGGGGGTTCACAAGAGACCCAGTACTTC CASSLSSGGSQETQYF
TRBJ1-3 TRBV4-3 15 - - TGCGCCAGCAGCCAAGGGGGGGGCTCTGGAAACACCATATATTTT CASSQGGGSGNTIYF
TRBJ1-6 TRBV6-4 14 TRBD1 few TGTGCCAGCAGTGAGGGGACAGGAAATTCACCCCTCCACTTT CASSEGTGNSPLHF